This is a list of T cell receptor beta chains from one sample in a study of radiotherapy plus CTLA-4 blockade in lung cancer. The protocol was immunoSEQ multiplex PCR, while the TCRdb copy is restricted to in-frame clones and leaves out a portion. Among some 120,000 clones listed, roughly four fifths were seen once. This sample comprised peripheral blood, obtained from a patient treated with radiotherapy plus ipilimumab. The receptors were gathered from a human donor with non-small cell lung cancer that progressed on radiotherapy plus ipilimumab. Some clones in this sample may be carry-over from other donors' samples. Both conserved end residues are part of each CDR3. The D gene is left open where the match is weak. Size is omitted from some rows. Given values are once, few, many or a class for expanded clones.

v_gene	abundance	j_gene	d_gene	CDR3aa	CDR3nt
TRBV5-8	NA	TRBJ1-2	NA	CASSGGQYGYTF	TGTGCCAGCAGCGGAGGACAGTATGGCTACACCTTC
TRBV5-1	NA	TRBJ1-1	NA	CASSLWGINTEAFF	TGCGCCAGCAGCTTGTGGGGTATCAACACTGAAGCTTTCTTT
TRBV2	NA	TRBJ2-3	NA	CASSEPQGTDTQYF	TGTGCCAGCAGTGAACCACAGGGAACGGATACGCAGTATTTT
TRBV6-5	NA	TRBJ1-2	TRBD1	CASRPPRDRARGYTF	TGTGCCAGCAGACCCCCCCGGGACAGGGCCCGGGGCTACACCTTC
TRBV12-5	many	TRBJ1-6	NA	CASGLVNRGFSPLHF	TGTGCTAGTGGTTTGGTCAACCGGGGGTTTTCACCCCTCCACTTT
TRBV5-1	NA	TRBJ1-1	NA	CASSLVGERTEAFF	TGCGCCAGCAGCTTGGTTGGGGAGCGCACTGAAGCTTTCTTT
TRBV7-2	NA	TRBJ1-3	NA	CASSFRPLPGNTIYF	TGTGCCAGCAGCTTCCGCCCCCTCCCTGGAAACACCATATATTTT
TRBV7-2	NA	TRBJ1-2	NA	CASRSSGTPLHGYTF	TGTGCCAGCAGGTCCTCCGGGACGCCCCTTCATGGCTACACCTTC
TRBV4-1	NA	TRBJ1-1	TRBD1	CASSQSPTTGLAEAFF	TGCGCCAGCAGCCAATCCCCGACGACAGGGCTCGCTGAAGCTTTCTTT
TRBV2	NA	TRBJ2-5	TRBD1	CASTLPTGGRETQYF	TGTGCCAGCACGCTGCCGACAGGGGGCCGGGAGACCCAGTACTTC
TRBV11-2	NA	TRBJ2-5	TRBD1	CASRRPGQETQYF	TGTGCCAGCAGGCGACCGGGACAGGAGACCCAGTACTTC
TRBV4-3	NA	TRBJ2-2	TRBD1	CASSLKGASGTGELFF	TGCGCCAGCAGCCTCAAGGGGGCTAGTGGCACCGGGGAGCTGTTTTTT
TRBV6-5	NA	TRBJ1-1	NA	CASRRPGNTEAFF	TGTGCCAGCAGACGCCCGGGGAACACTGAAGCTTTCTTT
TRBV5-3	few	TRBJ2-1	NA	CARSGLTRTPDGVQFF	TGTGCCAGAAGCGGATTAACTCGGACACCTGATGGTGTGCAGTTCTTC
TRBV5-7	NA	TRBJ1-3	TRBD1	CASSPPGQGLLQGGNTIYF	TGTGCCAGCAGCCCGCCGGGACAGGGTCTGCTGCAGGGCGGAAACACCATATATTTT
TRBV28	NA	TRBJ2-1	NA	CASSLGGVTNEQFF	TGTGCCAGCAGTTTAGGCGGGGTTACTAATGAGCAGTTCTTC
TRBV5-4	NA	TRBJ2-7	NA	CASSWDFNYEQYF	TGTGCCAGCAGTTGGGACTTTAACTACGAGCAGTACTTC
TRBV28	once	TRBJ1-5	TRBD1	CASSPQPRDRAQHF	TGTGCCAGCAGTCCCCAACCCCGGGACAGGGCCCAGCATTTT
TRBV5-1	NA	TRBJ1-2	NA	CASSFSTEYGYTF	TGCGCCAGCAGCTTTTCGACAGAGTATGGCTACACCTTC
TRBV6-1	NA	TRBJ1-1	NA	CASSANRGTEAFF	TGTGCCAGCAGTGCCAACCGGGGCACTGAAGCTTTCTTT
TRBV7-6	NA	TRBJ1-4	TRBD1	CASSLMATGTGGEKLFF	TGTGCCAGCAGCTTGATGGCTACCGGGACAGGGGGCGAAAAACTGTTTTTT
TRBV15	NA	TRBJ1-4	NA	CATSRDGNEKLFF	TGTGCCACCAGCAGAGACGGTAATGAAAAACTGTTTTTT
TRBV13	NA	TRBJ2-1	NA	CASSPPIADEQFF	TGTGCCAGCAGCCCCCCTATCGCCGATGAGCAGTTCTTC
TRBV5-6	NA	TRBJ2-7	NA	CASSLDRGYEQYF	TGTGCCAGCAGCTTGGACAGAGGCTACGAGCAGTACTTC
TRBV29-1	NA	TRBJ2-5	NA	CSVRAQETQYF	TGCAGCGTTCGGGCGCAAGAGACCCAGTACTTC
TRBV18	NA	TRBJ2-2	NA	CASSPANRGTDLLTNTGELFF	TGTGCCAGCTCACCAGCCAACCGCGGGACAGACCTCCTAACTAACACCGGGGAGCTGTTTTTT
TRBV5-4	NA	TRBJ1-5	TRBD1	CASSLDRGTQPQHF	TGTGCCAGCAGCTTGGACAGGGGTACTCAGCCCCAGCATTTT
TRBV4-3	NA	TRBJ1-2	NA	CASSQASQGVHGYTF	TGCGCCAGCAGCCAGGCCTCCCAGGGAGTCCATGGCTACACCTTC
TRBV7-9	NA	TRBJ1-3	NA	CASSSWTSGNTIYF	TGTGCCAGCAGCTCATGGACCTCCGGAAACACCATATATTTT
TRBV10-2	NA	TRBJ2-2	NA	CASSFLDTGELFF	TGCGCCAGCTCTTTTCTAGATACCGGGGAGCTGTTTTTT
TRBV4-2	NA	TRBJ2-2	TRBD2	CASSHPGGYLNTGELFF	TGTGCCAGCAGCCACCCCGGGGGGTATTTGAACACCGGGGAGCTGTTTTTT
TRBV6-5	few	TRBJ2-7	NA	CASSYGRQGSYEQYF	TGTGCCAGCAGTTACGGGCGGCAGGGTTCCTACGAGCAGTACTTC
TRBV5-1	NA	TRBJ1-6	NA	CASSSDTGALHF	TGCGCCAGCAGCTCAGACACCGGGGCCCTCCACTTT
TRBV7-7	NA	TRBJ2-5	TRBD2	CASSQRTSGVAKETQYF	TGTGCTAGCAGCCAACGGACTAGCGGGGTAGCAAAAGAGACCCAGTACTTC
TRBV7-9	NA	TRBJ2-1	NA	CASSWSGNEQFF	TGTGCCAGCAGCTGGAGTGGAAATGAGCAGTTCTTC
TRBV19	NA	TRBJ2-2	TRBD1	CASTRDLGGYTGELFF	TGTGCCAGTACTAGAGACTTAGGGGGCTATACCGGGGAGCTGTTTTTT
TRBV11-1	NA	TRBJ1-2	NA	CASSANRDGYTF	TGTGCCAGCAGCGCTAACAGGGACGGCTACACCTTC
TRBV12-5	NA	TRBJ1-1	NA	CASGLDGFTEAFF	TGTGCTAGTGGTTTGGATGGGTTTACAGAAGCTTTCTTT
TRBV2	NA	TRBJ1-5	NA	CASSQGNSNQPQHF	TGTGCCAGCAGCCAGGGTAATAGCAATCAGCCCCAGCATTTT
TRBV6-1	NA	TRBJ2-5	NA	CASRDRQGGTQYF	TGTGCCAGCAGAGATAGACAGGGAGGGACCCAGTACTTC
TRBV7-9	NA	TRBJ1-2	TRBD1	CASSSVPSYDRGGYTF	TGTGCCAGCAGTTCTGTTCCGTCCTATGACAGGGGAGGCTACACCTTC
TRBV19	NA	TRBJ2-3	TRBD2	CASSPDPGAGAGGDTQYF	TGTGCCAGTAGTCCCGATCCGGGAGCGGGGGCCGGGGGAGATACGCAGTATTTT
TRBV6-6	NA	TRBJ1-5	NA	CASSYSTVYQPQHF	TGTGCCAGCAGTTACTCGACTGTTTATCAGCCCCAGCATTTT
TRBV7-8	NA	TRBJ2-2	NA	CASSLVGGTANTGELFF	TGTGCCAGCAGCTTAGTTGGGGGGACCGCGAACACCGGGGAGCTGTTTTTT
TRBV6-1	NA	TRBJ1-4	NA	CASSEAPGTNEKLFF	TGTGCCAGCAGTGAAGCGCCAGGCACTAATGAAAAACTGTTTTTT
TRBV19	NA	TRBJ1-2	NA	CASSSGTQNGYTF	TGTGCCAGTAGCTCCGGGACACAGAATGGCTACACCTTC
TRBV6-5	NA	TRBJ2-7	NA	CASSYRGEQYF	TGTGCCAGCAGCTACAGAGGCGAGCAGTACTTC
TRBV7-8	NA	TRBJ2-3	NA	CASSPTTDTQYF	TGTGCCAGCAGCCCTACCACAGATACGCAGTATTTT
TRBV7-2	NA	TRBJ1-1	NA	CASSLLKGGTEAFF	TGTGCCAGCAGCTTACTTAAAGGGGGCACTGAAGCTTTCTTT
TRBV25-1	NA	TRBJ1-1	NA	CASSVSFGNTEAFF	TGTGCCAGCAGTGTGAGTTTTGGAAACACTGAAGCTTTCTTT
TRBV5-5	NA	TRBJ2-3	NA	CASSPRTDTDTQYF	TGTGCCAGCAGCCCTCGGACGGATACAGATACGCAGTATTTT
TRBV18	NA	TRBJ2-7	TRBD1	CASSPRTGSRDEQYF	TGTGCCAGCTCACCGAGGACAGGGAGTCGCGACGAGCAGTACTTC
TRBV7-2	NA	TRBJ2-7	NA	CASTPGQGIEQYF	TGTGCCAGCACCCCAGGTCAAGGGATCGAGCAGTACTTC
TRBV4-3	NA	TRBJ2-1	TRBD2	CASSPLGEGTSYNEQFF	TGCGCCAGCAGCCCGCTAGGGGAGGGGACCTCCTACAATGAGCAGTTCTTC
TRBV30	NA	TRBJ2-7	TRBD1	CAWSVTGVSYEYF	TGTGCCTGGAGCGTGACAGGGGTGTCTTACGAGTACTTC
TRBV11-3	NA	TRBJ2-7	NA	CASSFRDPWEDEQYF	TGTGCCAGCAGCTTCAGGGACCCGTGGGAGGACGAGCAGTACTTC
TRBV4-2	few	TRBJ2-1	NA	CASSQVGRDYNEQFF	TGTGCCAGCAGCCAAGTGGGGCGGGACTACAATGAGCAGTTCTTC
TRBV27	NA	TRBJ1-2	NA	CASSIRGISSGYTF	TGTGCCAGCAGTATCAGGGGTATTTCGAGTGGCTACACCTTC
TRBV18	few	TRBJ2-1	TRBD2	CASSSNGGNEQFF	TGTGCCAGCTCGTCCAACGGGGGGAATGAGCAGTTCTTC
TRBV28	NA	TRBJ1-5	NA	CASNSGEFTSNQPQHF	TGTGCCAGCAACAGTGGGGAGTTCACAAGCAATCAGCCCCAGCATTTT